This is a list of T cell receptor beta chains from one sample in a study of CD8 T cells in Susac syndrome. TCRdb processed the immunoSEQ multiplex PCR reads anew with MiXCR; each CDR3 protein has one entry. There are 250,000 to 300,000 distinct CDR3 sequences in the sample; about 88% occur only once, and 0.18% lies in the top ten. Material: CD8+ T cells from PBMCs. These receptors came from a human donor with multiple sclerosis. Both conserved end residues are part of each CDR3. The order of the fields is clone size, J gene, V gene, D gene, CDR3 DNA, CDR3 protein. D genes are given only for firm matches. Clone size is stated in some rows and not others, as once, few, many or a class when expanded.

clone size: -
J gene: TRBJ2-1
V gene: TRBV4-1
D gene: -
CDR3 DNA: TGCGCCAGCAGCCAAGGGAGTCTAGGAGACAATGAGCAGTTCTTC
CDR3 protein: CASSQGSLGDNEQFF

clone size: -
J gene: TRBJ2-1
V gene: TRBV6-4
D gene: TRBD2
CDR3 DNA: TGTGCCAGCAGTTCCGCGGGGGGATCCTACAATGAGCAGTTCTTC
CDR3 protein: CASSSAGGSYNEQFF

clone size: once
J gene: TRBJ2-5
V gene: TRBV20-1
D gene: TRBD2
CDR3 DNA: TGCAGTGCTAGACTTGGCCGGGCTAGCGGACTTCAAGAGACCCAGTACTTC
CDR3 protein: CSARLGRASGLQETQYF

clone size: -
J gene: TRBJ2-3
V gene: TRBV12-3/TRBV12-4
D gene: -
CDR3 DNA: TGTGCCAGCAGTTTATTGCTGTACGGGGAAGATACGCAGTATTTT
CDR3 protein: CASSLLLYGEDTQYF

clone size: -
J gene: TRBJ2-1
V gene: TRBV6-2/TRBV6-3
D gene: -
CDR3 DNA: TGTGCCAGCAGTTACGGGCTAGAAAACAATGAGCAGTTCTTC
CDR3 protein: CASSYGLENNEQFF

clone size: -
J gene: TRBJ2-2
V gene: TRBV7-9
D gene: TRBD2
CDR3 DNA: TGTGCCAGCAGCCCCCGCGGGGGGGTGTTCGGGGAGCTGTTTTTT
CDR3 protein: CASSPRGGVFGELFF

clone size: -
J gene: TRBJ1-1
V gene: TRBV29-1
D gene: TRBD1
CDR3 DNA: TGCAGCGTAAAGGGACAGGGTAGTCGCACTGAAGCTTTCTTT
CDR3 protein: CSVKGQGSRTEAFF

clone size: -
J gene: TRBJ2-7
V gene: TRBV29-1
D gene: TRBD2
CDR3 DNA: TGCAGCGCCGCGACTAGCGGGCCCTACGAGCAGTACTTC
CDR3 protein: CSAATSGPYEQYF

clone size: -
J gene: TRBJ2-5
V gene: TRBV13
D gene: -
CDR3 DNA: TGTGCCAGCAGCTCGACAGGCCGCGAGACCCAGTACTTC
CDR3 protein: CASSSTGRETQYF

clone size: -
J gene: TRBJ2-1
V gene: TRBV20-1
D gene: -
CDR3 DNA: TGCAGTGCTAGAGATTACCCAGACCTCAATGAGCAGTTCTTC
CDR3 protein: CSARDYPDLNEQFF

clone size: once
J gene: TRBJ2-3
V gene: TRBV25-1
D gene: TRBD2
CDR3 DNA: TGTGCCAGCAGTGAAGGGTTCCTAGCGGGAGATACGCAGTATTTT
CDR3 protein: CASSEGFLAGDTQYF

clone size: -
J gene: TRBJ1-3
V gene: TRBV4-1
D gene: -
CDR3 DNA: TGCGCCAGCAGCCAAGATGGCGGCTCTGGAAACACCATATATTTT
CDR3 protein: CASSQDGGSGNTIYF

clone size: -
J gene: TRBJ2-1
V gene: TRBV24-1
D gene: TRBD2
CDR3 DNA: TGTGCCACCAGTGATACGGGACTAGCGGGGGTTTACAATGAGCAGTTCTTC
CDR3 protein: CATSDTGLAGVYNEQFF